This entry lists 9 T cell receptor delta chains sequenced from one sample in a study of gamma-delta chains in newborns, infants, children. TCRdb applied CATT to the reads for clone calling. In the table there are about 1,000 delta-chain clones, 1.3% of which are singletons. Specimen: blood. These receptor sequences come from a child in good health.

A note on this clone: TCRdb's protein, taken from a much larger clone, differs from this DNA's translation at residue 9, likely owing to a read error; the protein displayed comes from the DNA. The CDR3 DNA follows: TGTGCCTGTGACGAAGTGGGGGATTCGCGGAAAGGAACCGATAAACTCATCTTT. Amino acids: CACDEVGDSRKGTDKLIF. This chain uses TRDV2 with TRDJ1; 8 bases fit TRDD3. Trimming removed 3 bases from V and 2 bases from J; junction bases left unmatched: 16. Germline-derived CDR1 and CDR2 are GEAIGNYY and EKD. This CDR3 spans 18 amino acids.

Concerning this clone itself: One junction end does not reproduce the germline sequence, and a read error may be involved. The rearrangement uses TRDV2 and TRDJ1; 13 positions match TRDD3. Germline V lookup: CDR1 GEAIGNYY, CDR2 EKD. The CDR3 totals 21 residues. Here the CDR3 reads CACDTLLLGDTEVPYTDELIF. CDR3 nucleotides: TGTGCCTGTGACACCCTGCTACTGGGGGATACGGAGGTACCGTACACCGATGAACTCATCTTT.

For this clone: This likely traces to a read error, being one base from a far larger clone. The chain uses TRDV2 and TRDJ1; TRDD3 matches at 11 bases. Germline loops: CDR1 GEAIGNYY, CDR2 EKD. This CDR3 is 15 amino acids long. The V and J ends lost 3 bases and 8 bases, in that order; junction bases with no gene match: 10. The CDR3 DNA reads TGTGCCTGTGACCCAATACTGGGGGATATGCGGAAACTCATCTTT. This translates into CACDPILGDMRKLIF.

This clone has just a few counts. This likely stems from a read error, as it lies one base from a far larger clone. This chain uses TRDV2 with TRDJ1; D ambiguous. V lost 0 bases, J lost 1 base, and 8 bases lay in between. In germline, CDR1 is GEAIGNYY, CDR2 EKD. This CDR3 is built from 14 residues. The CDR3 coding sequence is TGTGCCTGTGACACCCCTCGGGGCACCGATAAACTCATCTTT. This codes for CACDTPRGTDKLIF.

This clone has only a few counts. A far more abundant clone sits one base away, making this likely a read error. This chain uses TRDV2 with TRDJ1; 10 positions match TRDD3. The CDR3 contains 15 residues. Looked up from germline, CDR1 is GEAIGNYY and CDR2 is EKD. The CDR3 DNA reads as TGTGCCCGTGACTTACTGGGGGATTTAGGCGATAAACTCATCTTT. Its protein product is CARDLLGDLGDKLIF.

In its sample, this clone was seen a few times. The protein given by TCRdb reflects a much larger clone and differs at residue 10 from this DNA's translation, likely from a read error; the protein shown is the DNA's translation. V is TRDV2 and J is TRDJ1, with D possibly matching TRDD3 (5 bases). The CDR3 loop spans 17 amino acids. Trimming pared 0 bases from V and 2 bases from J, leaving 18 bases between. Germline lookup yields CDR1 GEAIGNYY and CDR2 EKD. The CDR3 coding sequence is TGTGCCTGTGACACCCTGAACTGGAATATGGGGACCGATAAACTCATCTTT. Encoded protein: CACDTLNWNMGTDKLIF.

Remarks on this clone: With a far larger clone one base away, a read error is the likely cause. The same CDR3 arises from other DNA sequences in this sample as well. This chain links TRDV2 with TRDJ1; 9 bases are shared with TRDD3. The CDR3 is 17 amino acids. The germline CDR1 and CDR2 sequences are GEAIGNYY and EKD. CDR3 protein: CACGGLYWGSPRGELIF. As DNA, the CDR3 is TGTGCTTGTGGCGGACTATACTGGGGGAGCCCCCGGGGGGAACTCATCTTT.

A note on this clone: A much larger clone differs by one base, so this may be a read error. Distinct nucleotide sequences in the sample also encode this CDR3. V and J are TRDV3 and TRDJ1; 12 bases are shared with TRDD3. The CDR3 extends over 17 amino acids. Germline loops: CDR1 TVYSNPD, CDR2 GDNSRS (reference sequence). CDR3 residues: CAFPALYWGIPDDKLIF. CDR3 coding DNA: TGTGCCTTCCCGGCCCTGTACTGGGGGATACCGGACGATAAACTAATCTTT. The whole variable domain, remainder taken from reference TRDV3 and TRDJ1, is CDKVTQSSPDQTVASGSEVVLLCTYDTVYSNPDLFWYRIRPDYSFQFVFYGDNSRSEGADFTQGRFSVKHILTQKAFHLVISPVRTEDSATYYCAFPALYWGIPDDKLIFGKGTRVTVEP.

This clone was counted a few times. It is likely a read error: a sequence one base away is far more abundant. The identical CDR3 is also encoded by other nucleotide sequences in the sample. The CDR3 region is CACDYVLGDTDTDKLIF. The CDR3 DNA reads TGTGCCTGTGACTATGTGCTGGGGGATACGGACACCGATAAACTCATCTTT. The chain is built from TRDV2 and TRDJ1; 12 nucleotides match TRDD3. Germline assignment: CDR1 GEAIGNYY and CDR2 EKD. The V gene end was trimmed by 3 bases and the J gene end by 0 bases; junction bases not matched to a gene: 7. The CDR3 sequence is 17 residues long.